Listed below are T cell receptor beta chains from one sample, sequenced in a study of beta chain features in type 1 diabetes. Only in-frame clones appear in the TCRdb table, and some are missing; sequencing was by immunoSEQ multiplex PCR. The sample records around 250,000 clones, roughly 70% being singletons. Sequenced input: naive CD4+ T cells from blood. These receptor sequences come from a man aged 25-45 years in good health. Both conserved end residues are part of each CDR3. The order of the fields is V gene, J gene, clone size, D gene, CDR3 protein, CDR3 DNA. A D gene is named only where the DNA matches it firmly. The size of a clone is reported for some rows only, either as once, few or many, or as a class for expanded clones.

V gene: TRBV29-1
J gene: TRBJ2-3
clone size: .
D gene: .
CDR3 protein: CSVVIWDTQYF
CDR3 DNA: TGCAGCGTTGTCATCTGGGATACGCAGTATTTT

V gene: TRBV29-1
J gene: TRBJ2-3
clone size: .
D gene: TRBD1
CDR3 protein: CSVEGGQRTSTDTQYF
CDR3 DNA: TGCAGCGTTGAAGGGGGACAGAGGACTAGCACAGATACGCAGTATTTT

V gene: TRBV29-1
J gene: TRBJ2-3
clone size: .
D gene: TRBD2
CDR3 protein: CSVASMTSGSTDTQYF
CDR3 DNA: TGCAGCGTCGCTTCAATGACTAGCGGAAGCACAGATACGCAGTATTTT

V gene: TRBV2
J gene: TRBJ2-7
clone size: .
D gene: .
CDR3 protein: CASKRSSGPPGEQYF
CDR3 DNA: TGTGCCAGCAAGCGGAGCAGCGGGCCTCCTGGCGAGCAGTACTTC

V gene: TRBV7-2
J gene: TRBJ1-2
clone size: .
D gene: .
CDR3 protein: CASSLAQGSRGYTF
CDR3 DNA: TGTGCCAGCAGCTTAGCACAGGGCTCCCGAGGCTACACCTTC

V gene: TRBV5-1
J gene: TRBJ2-7
clone size: .
D gene: .
CDR3 protein: CASSLPRSNYEQYF
CDR3 DNA: TGCGCCAGCAGCTTGCCCCGGAGCAACTACGAGCAGTACTTC

V gene: TRBV25-1
J gene: TRBJ1-2
clone size: .
D gene: .
CDR3 protein: CASSEGDNYGYTF
CDR3 DNA: TGTGCCAGCAGTGAGGGCGATAACTATGGCTACACCTTC

V gene: TRBV15
J gene: TRBJ2-7
clone size: .
D gene: TRBD2
CDR3 protein: CATSRESASGRYEQYF
CDR3 DNA: TGTGCCACCAGCAGAGAGTCGGCTAGCGGACGCTACGAGCAGTACTTC

V gene: TRBV7-9
J gene: TRBJ2-7
clone size: .
D gene: .
CDR3 protein: CASSLAFQDSSYEQYF
CDR3 DNA: TGTGCCAGCAGCTTAGCTTTTCAGGATAGCTCCTACGAGCAGTACTTC

V gene: TRBV7-9
J gene: TRBJ1-4
clone size: .
D gene: TRBD1
CDR3 protein: CASRIQGDEKLFF
CDR3 DNA: TGTGCCAGCAGAATACAGGGGGACGAAAAACTGTTTTTT

V gene: TRBV7-8
J gene: TRBJ2-1
clone size: .
D gene: .
CDR3 protein: CASSLSDEQFF
CDR3 DNA: TGTGCCAGCAGCCTCTCGGATGAGCAGTTCTTC

V gene: TRBV9
J gene: TRBJ2-5
clone size: .
D gene: TRBD1
CDR3 protein: CASSPGTGTPGTQYF
CDR3 DNA: TGTGCCAGCAGCCCGGGGACAGGGACACCCGGGACCCAGTACTTC

V gene: TRBV29-1
J gene: TRBJ2-6
clone size: .
D gene: .
CDR3 protein: CSVAGANVLTF
CDR3 DNA: TGCAGCGTTGCTGGGGCCAACGTCCTGACTTTC

V gene: TRBV20-1
J gene: TRBJ2-3
clone size: .
D gene: TRBD1
CDR3 protein: CSAGRDSTYF
CDR3 DNA: TGCAGTGCTGGCCGGGACAGTACGTATTTT

V gene: TRBV13
J gene: TRBJ2-7
clone size: .
D gene: TRBD2
CDR3 protein: CASSSPFSGSYEQYF
CDR3 DNA: TGTGCCAGCAGCTCCCCGTTCAGCGGGAGTTATGAGCAGTACTTC

V gene: TRBV5-1
J gene: TRBJ2-6
clone size: once
D gene: .
CDR3 protein: CASSLWGSGANVLTF
CDR3 DNA: TGCGCCAGCAGCTTATGGGGATCCGGGGCCAACGTCCTGACTTTC

V gene: TRBV7-9
J gene: TRBJ2-7
clone size: .
D gene: .
CDR3 protein: CASSSRGASYEQYF
CDR3 DNA: TGTGCCAGCAGCAGCCGGGGGGCTTCCTACGAGCAGTACTTC

V gene: TRBV10-3
J gene: TRBJ2-1
clone size: .
D gene: .
CDR3 protein: CAISESERKQFF
CDR3 DNA: TGTGCCATCAGTGAGTCGGAGCGGAAGCAGTTCTTC

V gene: TRBV29-1
J gene: TRBJ2-5
clone size: .
D gene: TRBD1
CDR3 protein: CSVGTGGWETQYF
CDR3 DNA: TGCAGCGTTGGGACAGGGGGCTGGGAGACCCAGTACTTC

V gene: TRBV19
J gene: TRBJ2-7
clone size: .
D gene: .
CDR3 protein: CASSGKLEMVYEQYF
CDR3 DNA: TGTGCCAGTAGTGGAAAACTAGAAATGGTCTACGAGCAGTACTTC

V gene: TRBV2
J gene: TRBJ1-1
clone size: .
D gene: .
CDR3 protein: CASTLGTVNTEAFF
CDR3 DNA: TGTGCCAGTACGTTAGGGACGGTGAACACTGAAGCTTTCTTT

V gene: TRBV30
J gene: TRBJ1-1
clone size: .
D gene: .
CDR3 protein: CAWSPQGQASEAFF
CDR3 DNA: TGTGCCTGGAGTCCCCAGGGGCAGGCTTCTGAAGCTTTCTTT

V gene: TRBV29-1
J gene: TRBJ1-5
clone size: few
D gene: .
CDR3 protein: CSVQDSYNQPQHF
CDR3 DNA: TGCAGCGTTCAAGACAGTTACAATCAGCCCCAGCATTTT

V gene: TRBV6-5
J gene: TRBJ2-7
clone size: once
D gene: .
CDR3 protein: CASSTGPQTRYEQYF
CDR3 DNA: TGTGCCAGCAGCACCGGGCCACAAACGAGGTACGAGCAGTACTTC

V gene: TRBV4-3
J gene: TRBJ2-1
clone size: .
D gene: TRBD2
CDR3 protein: CASSLGTSNPKGNEQFF
CDR3 DNA: TGCGCCAGCAGCCTAGGGACTAGCAATCCAAAGGGGAATGAGCAGTTCTTC

V gene: TRBV29-1
J gene: TRBJ2-5
clone size: .
D gene: .
CDR3 protein: CSVHRVETQYF
CDR3 DNA: TGCAGCGTTCACAGGGTCGAGACCCAGTACTTC

V gene: TRBV6-5
J gene: TRBJ2-3
clone size: .
D gene: .
CDR3 protein: CASSYQDSRTDTQYF
CDR3 DNA: TGTGCCAGCAGTTACCAGGACAGTCGCACAGATACGCAGTATTTT

V gene: TRBV29-1
J gene: TRBJ1-1
clone size: few
D gene: .
CDR3 protein: CSVESGMNTEAFF
CDR3 DNA: TGCAGCGTTGAATCGGGCATGAACACTGAAGCTTTCTTT

V gene: TRBV9
J gene: TRBJ2-1
clone size: .
D gene: TRBD2
CDR3 protein: CASSVGLAVPYNEQFF
CDR3 DNA: TGTGCCAGCAGCGTAGGGCTAGCGGTGCCCTACAATGAGCAGTTCTTC